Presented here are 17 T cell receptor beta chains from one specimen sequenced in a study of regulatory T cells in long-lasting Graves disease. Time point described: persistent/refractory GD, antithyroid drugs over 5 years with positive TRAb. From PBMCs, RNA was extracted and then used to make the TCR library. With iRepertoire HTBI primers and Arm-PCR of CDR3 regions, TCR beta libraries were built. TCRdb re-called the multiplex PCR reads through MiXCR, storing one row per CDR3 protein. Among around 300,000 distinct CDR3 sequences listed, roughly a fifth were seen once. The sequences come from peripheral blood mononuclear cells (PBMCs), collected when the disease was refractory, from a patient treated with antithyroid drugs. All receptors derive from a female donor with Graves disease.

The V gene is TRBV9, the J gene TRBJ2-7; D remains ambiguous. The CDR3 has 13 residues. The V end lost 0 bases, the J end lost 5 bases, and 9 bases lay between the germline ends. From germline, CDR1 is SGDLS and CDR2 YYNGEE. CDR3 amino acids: CASSVGHADEQYF. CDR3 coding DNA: TGTGCCAGCAGCGTAGGACATGCTGACGAGCAGTACTTC.

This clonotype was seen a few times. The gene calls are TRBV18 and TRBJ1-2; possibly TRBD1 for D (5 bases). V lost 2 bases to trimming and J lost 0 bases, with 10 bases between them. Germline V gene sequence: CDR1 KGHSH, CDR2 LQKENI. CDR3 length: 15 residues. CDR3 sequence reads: CASSPVGDSNYGYTF. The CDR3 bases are TGTGCCAGCTCACCAGTGGGGGACTCTAACTATGGCTACACCTTC.

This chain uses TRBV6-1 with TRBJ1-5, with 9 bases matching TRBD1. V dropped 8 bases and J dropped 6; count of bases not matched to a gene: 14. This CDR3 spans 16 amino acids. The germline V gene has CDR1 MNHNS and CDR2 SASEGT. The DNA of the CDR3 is TGTGCCAGCGCCCTAGGGGACAGGGTTGTAGCTCAGCCCCAGCATTTT. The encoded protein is CASALGDRVVAQPQHF.

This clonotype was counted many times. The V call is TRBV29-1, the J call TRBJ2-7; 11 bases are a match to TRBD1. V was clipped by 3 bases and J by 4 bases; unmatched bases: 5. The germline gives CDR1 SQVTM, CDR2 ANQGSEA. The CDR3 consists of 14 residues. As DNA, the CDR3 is TGCAGCGTTGAGACGGGACAGGGGGTTTACGAGCAGTACTTC. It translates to CSVETGQGVYEQYF.

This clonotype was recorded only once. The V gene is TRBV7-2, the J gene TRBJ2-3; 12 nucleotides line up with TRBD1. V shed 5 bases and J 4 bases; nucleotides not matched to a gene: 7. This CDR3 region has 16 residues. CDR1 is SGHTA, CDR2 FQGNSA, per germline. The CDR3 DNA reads TGTGCCAGCAGCGCTAGCGGGACAGGGGGCGCAGATACGCAGTATTTT. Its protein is CASSASGTGGADTQYF.

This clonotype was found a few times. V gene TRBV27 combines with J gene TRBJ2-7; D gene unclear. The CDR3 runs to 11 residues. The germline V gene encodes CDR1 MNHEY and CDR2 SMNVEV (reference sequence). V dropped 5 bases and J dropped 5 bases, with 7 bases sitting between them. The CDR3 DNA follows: TGTGCCAGCAGTGTCGGTCACGAGCAGTACTTC. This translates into CASSVGHEQYF.

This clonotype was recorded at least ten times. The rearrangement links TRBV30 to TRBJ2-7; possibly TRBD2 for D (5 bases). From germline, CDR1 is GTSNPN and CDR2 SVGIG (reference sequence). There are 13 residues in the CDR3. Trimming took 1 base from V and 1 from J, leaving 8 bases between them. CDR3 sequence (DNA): TGTGCCTGGAGTGGCGGACTTTCCTACGAGCAGTACTTC. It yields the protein CAWSGGLSYEQYF.

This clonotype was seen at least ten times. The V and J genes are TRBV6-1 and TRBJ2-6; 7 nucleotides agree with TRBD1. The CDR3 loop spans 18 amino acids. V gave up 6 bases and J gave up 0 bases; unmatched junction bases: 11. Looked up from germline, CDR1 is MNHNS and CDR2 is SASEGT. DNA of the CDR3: TGTGCCAGCAGCGTTCCGGGACAGCTTTTCTCTGGGGCCAACGTCCTGACTTTC. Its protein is CASSVPGQLFSGANVLTF.

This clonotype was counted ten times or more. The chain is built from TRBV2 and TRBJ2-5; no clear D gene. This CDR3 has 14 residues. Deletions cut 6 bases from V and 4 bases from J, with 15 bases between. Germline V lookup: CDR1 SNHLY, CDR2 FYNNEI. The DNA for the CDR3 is TGTGCCAGCAGGTCGGGCAGATCGGGAGAGACCCAGTACTTC. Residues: CASRSGRSGETQYF.

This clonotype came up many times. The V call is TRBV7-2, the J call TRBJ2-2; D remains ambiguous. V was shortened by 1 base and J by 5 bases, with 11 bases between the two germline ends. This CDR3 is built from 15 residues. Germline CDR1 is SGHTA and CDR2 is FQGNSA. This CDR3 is CASSLGPPGTGELFF. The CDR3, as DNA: TGTGCCAGCAGCTTAGGGCCCCCCGGGACCGGGGAGCTGTTTTTT.

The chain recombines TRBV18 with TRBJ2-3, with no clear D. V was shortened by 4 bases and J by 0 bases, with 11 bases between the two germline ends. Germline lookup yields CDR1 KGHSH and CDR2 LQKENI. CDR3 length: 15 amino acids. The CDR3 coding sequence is TGTGCCAGCTCACAGGCGGCAGCTAGCACAGATACGCAGTATTTT. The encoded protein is CASSQAAASTDTQYF.

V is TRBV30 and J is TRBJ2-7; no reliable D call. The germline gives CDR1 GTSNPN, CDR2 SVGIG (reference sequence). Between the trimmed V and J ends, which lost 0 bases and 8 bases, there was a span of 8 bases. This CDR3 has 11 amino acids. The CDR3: CAWSVDQKQYF. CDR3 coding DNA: TGTGCCTGGAGTGTGGACCAAAAGCAGTACTTC.

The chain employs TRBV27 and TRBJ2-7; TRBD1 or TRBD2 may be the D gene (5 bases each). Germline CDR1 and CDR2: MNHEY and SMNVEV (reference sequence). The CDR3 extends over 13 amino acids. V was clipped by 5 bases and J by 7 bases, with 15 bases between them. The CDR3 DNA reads TGTGCCAGCAGTGAGGGGCAGGCGGGTGAGCAGTACTTC. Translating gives CASSEGQAGEQYF.

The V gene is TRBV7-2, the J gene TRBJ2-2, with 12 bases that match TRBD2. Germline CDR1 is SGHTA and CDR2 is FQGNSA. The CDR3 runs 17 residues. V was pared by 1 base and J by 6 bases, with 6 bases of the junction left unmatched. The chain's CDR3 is CASSLVVTSGSSGELFF. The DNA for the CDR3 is TGTGCCAGCAGCTTAGTGGTGACTAGCGGGAGTTCCGGGGAGCTGTTTTTT.

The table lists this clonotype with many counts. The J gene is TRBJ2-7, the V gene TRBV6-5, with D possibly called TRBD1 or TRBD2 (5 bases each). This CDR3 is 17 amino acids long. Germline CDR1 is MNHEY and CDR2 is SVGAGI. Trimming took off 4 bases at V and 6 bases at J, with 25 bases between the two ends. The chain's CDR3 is CASSFLQGAGAAFEQYF. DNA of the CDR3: TGTGCCAGCAGTTTTCTTCAGGGCGCTGGAGCGGCCTTCGAGCAGTACTTC.

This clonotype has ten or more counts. The CDR3 loop reads CASSKTKLNEKLFF. The DNA for the CDR3 is TGTGCCAGCAGTAAGACAAAATTGAATGAAAAACTGTTTTTT. The genes are TRBV28 and TRBJ1-4; no firm D call. The V end was cut by 5 bases, the J end by 5 bases, with 12 bases between. Germline V lookup: CDR1 MDHEN, CDR2 SYDVKM. CDR3 length equals 14 residues.

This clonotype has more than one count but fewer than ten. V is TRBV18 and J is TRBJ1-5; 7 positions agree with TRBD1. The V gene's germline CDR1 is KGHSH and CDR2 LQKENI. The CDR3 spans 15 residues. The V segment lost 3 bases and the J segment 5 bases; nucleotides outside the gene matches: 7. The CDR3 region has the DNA TGTGCCAGCTCACCGGAGGGGGCACGGGATCAGCCCCAGCATTTT. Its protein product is CASSPEGARDQPQHF.